This T cell receptor beta chain emerged from a study of Ad26.COV2.S vaccination and SARS-CoV-2 variants. Noted treatment: some 19 received Ad26.COV2.S at low or high dose, single or two shots; 5 received placebo; per-sample allocation not given. It was on day 63 after the first vaccine or placebo injection that samples were taken. J lost 2 bases, V lost 6 bases, and 4 bases had no gene match. Germline V CDR1 and CDR2: ENHRY, SYGVKD. This CDR3 is built from 13 residues. Profiling relied on immunoSEQ multiplex PCR, and the TCRdb table lists in-frame clones only, not all of them. The profile shows 200,000 to 300,000 clones, approximately 88% of them singletons.

This specimen was peripheral blood, taken in a trial of Ad26.COV2.S vaccine versus placebo. The V gene is TRBV10-3, the J gene TRBJ2-7; 7 bases align to TRBD2. The receptor was isolated from a person between 18 and 59 years old who received the Ad26.COV2.S COVID-19 vaccine or a placebo. CDR3 bases: TGTGCCATCAGCCCGGGGGGAACCTACGAGCAGTACTTC. It yields the protein CAISPGGTYEQYF.